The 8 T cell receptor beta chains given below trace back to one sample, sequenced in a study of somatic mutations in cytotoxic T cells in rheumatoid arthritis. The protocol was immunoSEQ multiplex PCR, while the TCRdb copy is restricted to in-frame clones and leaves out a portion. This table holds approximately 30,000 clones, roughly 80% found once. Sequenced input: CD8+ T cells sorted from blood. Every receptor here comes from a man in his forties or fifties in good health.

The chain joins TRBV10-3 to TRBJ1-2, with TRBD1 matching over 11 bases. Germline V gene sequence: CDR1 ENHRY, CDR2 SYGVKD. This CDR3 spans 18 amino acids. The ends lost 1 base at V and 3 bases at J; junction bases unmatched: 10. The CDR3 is CAISEFTGTGGIDYGYTF. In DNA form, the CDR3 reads TGTGCCATCAGTGAGTTCACCGGGACAGGGGGAATCGACTATGGCTACACCTTC.

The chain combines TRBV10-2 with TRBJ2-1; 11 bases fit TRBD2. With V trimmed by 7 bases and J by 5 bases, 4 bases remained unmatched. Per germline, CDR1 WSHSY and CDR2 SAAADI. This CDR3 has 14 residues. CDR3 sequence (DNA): TGCGCCAGCACGGGACTAGCGGCAAACAATGAGCAGTTCTTC. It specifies CASTGLAANNEQFF.

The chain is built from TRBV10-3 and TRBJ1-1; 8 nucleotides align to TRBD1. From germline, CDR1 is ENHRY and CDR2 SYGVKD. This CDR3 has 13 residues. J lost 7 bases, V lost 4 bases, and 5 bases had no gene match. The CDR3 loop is CAISAGGKGEAFF. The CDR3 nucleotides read TGTGCCATCAGTGCAGGGGGCAAGGGTGAAGCTTTCTTT.

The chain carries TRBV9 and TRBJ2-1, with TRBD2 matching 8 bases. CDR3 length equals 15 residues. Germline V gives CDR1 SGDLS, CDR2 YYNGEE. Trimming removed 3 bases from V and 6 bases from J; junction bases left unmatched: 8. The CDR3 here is CASSGTGTRGNEQFF. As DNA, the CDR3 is TGTGCCAGCAGCGGAACCGGGACTAGAGGCAATGAGCAGTTCTTC.

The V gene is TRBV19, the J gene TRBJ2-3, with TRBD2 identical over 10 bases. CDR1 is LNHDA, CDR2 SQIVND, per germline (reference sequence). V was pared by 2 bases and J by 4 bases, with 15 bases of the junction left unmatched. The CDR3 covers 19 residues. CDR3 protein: CASSITWSAGGMRADTQYF. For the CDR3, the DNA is TGTGCCAGTAGTATAACGTGGTCAGCGGGAGGGATGAGGGCAGATACGCAGTATTTT.

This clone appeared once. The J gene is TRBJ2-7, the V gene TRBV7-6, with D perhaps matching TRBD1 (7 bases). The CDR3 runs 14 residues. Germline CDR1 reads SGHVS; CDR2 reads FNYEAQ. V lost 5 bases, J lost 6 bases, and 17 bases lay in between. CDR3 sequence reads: CASSQGRGDVEQYF. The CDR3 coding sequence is TGTGCCAGCAGCCAAGGCAGGGGGGATGTCGAGCAGTACTTC.

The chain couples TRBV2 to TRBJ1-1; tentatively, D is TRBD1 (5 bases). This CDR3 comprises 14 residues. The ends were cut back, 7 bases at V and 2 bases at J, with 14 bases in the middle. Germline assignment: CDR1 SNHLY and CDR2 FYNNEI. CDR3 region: CASTVGVGNTEAFF. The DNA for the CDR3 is TGTGCCAGCACCGTAGGGGTAGGAAACACTGAAGCTTTCTTT.

CDR3 amino acids: CASSESELHTGELFF. CDR3 coding DNA: TGCGCCAGCAGTGAGTCCGAACTCCACACCGGGGAGCTGTTTTTT. The chain combines TRBV10-1 with TRBJ2-2; no clear D gene. CDR1 and CDR2 (germline): WNHNN, SYGVQD (reference sequence). The V end was cut by 0 bases, the J end by 3 bases, with 8 bases between. This CDR3 has 15 amino acids.